Below are 26 T cell receptor beta chains sequenced from a single sample in a study of blood T cells in healthy people across ages. The use of a sample-barcoded 5' primer and a J-beta primer mix characterized a second PCR of about 6 to 12 cycles. TCRdb passed the 5' RACE reads through MiXCR, listing each CDR3 protein once. Of hundreds of thousands of distinct CDR3 sequences in the sample, around 62% are singletons; the top ten hold 28%. The specimen was blood. The receptors were sampled from a young man in good health.

V and J are TRBV7-2 and TRBJ2-7; weak D call: TRBD1 (5 bases). Germline CDR1 and CDR2: SGHTA and FQGNSA. V gave up 3 bases and J gave up 1 base, with 13 bases separating them. The CDR3 has 15 amino acids. The CDR3 region has the DNA TGTGCCAGCAGCTTGAGCGACAGTCTTTCCTACGAGCAGTACTTC. Translating it yields CASSLSDSLSYEQYF.

This rearrangement joins TRBV6-1 to TRBJ2-1; maybe TRBD2 (5 bases). Germline-derived CDR1 and CDR2 are MNHNS and SASEGT. The CDR3 consists of 14 residues. Trimming stripped 6 bases from V and 0 bases from J, with 9 bases between. CDR3: CASREGGSYNEQFF. CDR3 nucleotide sequence: TGTGCCAGCAGAGAGGGTGGCTCCTACAATGAGCAGTTCTTC.

The gene calls are TRBV25-1 and TRBJ2-5; 7 bases match TRBD2. CDR1 MGHDK and CDR2 SYGVNS come from the germline V gene. V shed 10 bases and J 0 bases; nucleotides not matched to a gene: 5. This CDR3 contains 13 residues. The CDR3 DNA reads TGTGCCACTGAGCGGGGAGACCAAGAGACCCAGTACTTC. This encodes CATERGDQETQYF.

The gene calls are TRBV15 and TRBJ2-4; 7 nucleotides align to TRBD2. The J call may be in error: the DNA end matches TRBJ2-7 better. This CDR3 contains 14 residues. CDR1 and CDR2 from the germline V gene are LNHNV and YYDKDF (reference sequence). CDR3 sequence (DNA): TGTGCCACCAGCAGAGAAGGACTAGGATACGAGCAGTACTTC. Translation: CATSREGLGYEQYF.

The chain couples TRBV7-3 to TRBJ2-7; 8 bases align to TRBD1. The V and J ends lost 2 bases and 4 bases, in that order; junction bases with no gene match: 4. The CDR3 has 14 amino acids. Per the germline V gene, CDR1 is SGHTA and CDR2 is FQGTGA. In DNA form, the CDR3 reads TGTGCCAGCAGCTTATCCCAGGGGGCGTACGAGCAGTACTTC. Its protein is CASSLSQGAYEQYF.

The V call is TRBV28, the J call TRBJ2-1, with D maybe TRBD1 (6 bases). The CDR3 consists of 15 residues. Trimming removed 4 bases from V and 4 bases from J, with 14 bases in between. Germline assignment: CDR1 MDHEN and CDR2 SYDVKM. The CDR3 sequence: CASSSIIDRYNEQFF. Here the CDR3 DNA reads TGTGCCAGCAGTTCTATCATCGACAGGTACAATGAGCAGTTCTTC.

The rearrangement uses TRBV10-3 and TRBJ2-1; no firm D call. CDR1 ENHRY and CDR2 SYGVKD come from the germline V gene. The CDR3 consists of 17 residues. The V gene lost 6 bases and the J gene lost 2 bases, with 20 bases spanning the gap. The CDR3: CAISARAPDGPYNEQFF. The CDR3 coding sequence is TGTGCCATCAGCGCCCGAGCTCCCGATGGGCCCTACAATGAGCAGTTCTTC.

There are a few counts of this clonotype. CDR3 DNA sequence: TGCAGTGCTGTGCGGGGTTTGGATACAGATACGCAGTATTTT. This codes for CSAVRGLDTDTQYF. The genes are TRBV20-1 and TRBJ2-3, with TRBD2 as a possible D gene (6 bases). The CDR3 runs 14 residues. V was clipped by 5 bases and J by 3 bases, with 15 bases between them. Germline CDR1 is DFQATT and CDR2 is SNEGSKA (reference sequence).

The chain employs TRBV5-1 and TRBJ2-7; weak D call: TRBD1 (6 bases). The V gene lost 4 bases and the J gene lost 5 bases, with 13 bases spanning the gap. The CDR3 is made up of 13 amino acids. The germline V gene encodes CDR1 SGHRS and CDR2 YFSETQ. The CDR3 sequence: CASSTGQRNEQYF. The CDR3 DNA reads as TGCGCCAGCAGCACTGGACAGAGAAACGAGCAGTACTTC.

This clonotype was seen more than once but under ten times. The CDR3 loop reads CASSWRTGSNEQYF. The CDR3 coding sequence is TGCGCCAGCAGCTGGCGGACAGGGTCGAACGAGCAGTACTTC. The chain has TRBV5-1 and TRBJ2-7; 8 bases fit TRBD1. Germline loops: CDR1 SGHRS, CDR2 YFSETQ. The CDR3 contains 14 residues. The trim removed 3 bases at V and 5 bases at J, leaving 7 bases unmatched. The entire variable domain, with the rest obtained from reference TRBV5-1 and TRBJ2-7, is as follows: KAGVTQTPRYLIKTRGQQVTLSCSPISGHRSVSWYQQTPGQGLQFLFEYFSETQRNKGNFPGRFSGRQFSNSRSEMNVSTLELGDSALYLCASSWRTGSNEQYFGPGTRLTVT.

The V and J genes are TRBV25-1 and TRBJ1-4; TRBD1 is a possible D gene (5 bases). The CDR3 covers 12 residues. Germline loops: CDR1 MGHDK, CDR2 SYGVNS. Trimming took off 7 bases at V and 4 bases at J, with 7 bases between the two ends. Written as DNA, the CDR3 is TGTGCCAGCAACAGGCTTAATGAAAAACTGTTTTTT. Its translation is CASNRLNEKLFF.

The chain employs TRBV7-7 and TRBJ2-5, with 9 bases fitting TRBD1. The CDR3 extends over 12 amino acids. Germline-derived CDR1 and CDR2 are SSHAT and FNYEAQ (reference sequence). V trimming: 1 base; J trimming: 11 bases; junction bases outside the gene matches: 2. The CDR3 DNA reads as TGTGCCAGCAGCTTAGGGACAGGGGTGCAGTACTTC. It translates to CASSLGTGVQYF.

The gene calls are TRBV29-1 and TRBJ2-6; TRBD1 agrees at 9 bases. The CDR3 extends over 16 amino acids. Germline CDR1 SQVTM, CDR2 ANQGSEA. V lost 7 bases and J lost 1; bases outside the gene matches: 8. In DNA form, the CDR3 reads TGCAGCGCTTACGGGACAGGGTTATCTGGGGCCAACGTCCTGACTTTC. This encodes CSAYGTGLSGANVLTF.

The chain employs TRBV10-3 and TRBJ2-2; TRBD1 might be the D (5 bases). Trimming removed 3 bases at V and 0 bases at J, with 8 bases between. The CDR3 is 15 residues long. Germline CDR1 and CDR2: ENHRY and SYGVKD. Here the CDR3 DNA reads TGTGCCATCAGTGATGGCAGGGCGAACACCGGGGAGCTGTTTTTT. This codes for CAISDGRANTGELFF.

The chain combines TRBV20-1 with TRBJ2-1, with D perhaps TRBD1 or TRBD2 (5 bases each). The CDR3 totals 17 residues. Germline CDR1 and CDR2: DFQATT and SNEGSKA (reference sequence). V was pared by 0 bases and J by 4 bases, with 19 bases between. The CDR3 bases are TGCAGTGCTAGAGACCCTTTTGGGAGAGGGGCTTACAATGAGCAGTTCTTC. Its protein is CSARDPFGRGAYNEQFF.

The chain joins TRBV7-9 to TRBJ2-4; D remains ambiguous. The end of the DNA is better explained by TRBJ2-5, so the J call may be wrong. CDR3 length equals 14 residues. The germline gives CDR1 SEHNR, CDR2 FQNEAQ (reference sequence). The CDR3 loop is CASSRHGPQETQYF. In DNA form, the CDR3 reads TGTGCCAGCAGTAGACACGGCCCCCAAGAGACCCAGTACTTC.

The table lists this clonotype with many counts. This chain joins TRBV7-2 and TRBJ1-2, with no clear D. This CDR3 comprises 16 residues. CDR1 and CDR2 (germline): SGHTA, FQGNSA. Between the trimmed V and J ends, which lost 5 bases and 1 base, there was a span of 17 bases. CDR3 coding DNA: TGTGCCAGCAGCCCTATGGGGTCTTCGAATAACTATGGCTACACCTTC. Its translation is CASSPMGSSNNYGYTF. Using reference TRBV7-2 and TRBJ1-2 for the parts outside the CDR3, the full variable domain is GAGVSQSPSNKVTEKGKDVELRCDPISGHTALYWYRQSLGQGLEFLIYFQGNSAPDKSGLPSDRFSAERTGGSVSTLTIQRTQQEDSAVYLCASSPMGSSNNYGYTFGSGTRLTVV.

The V call is TRBV7-2, the J call TRBJ2-1; D is unclear. Looked up from germline, CDR1 is SGHTA and CDR2 is FQGNSA. There are 11 residues in the CDR3. With 5 bases removed from V and 8 bases from J, the gap between germline ends came to 7 bases. CDR3 loop: CASSTVDEQFF. In DNA, the CDR3 is TGTGCCAGCAGCACCGTTGATGAGCAGTTCTTC.

V usage is TRBV27 and J usage is TRBJ1-1; a weak D match, TRBD1 (5 bases). The germline gives CDR1 MNHEY, CDR2 SMNVEV (reference sequence). Trimming cost V 3 bases and J 5 bases, with 13 bases left between them. This CDR3 has 14 residues. The CDR3 region is CASSFRAGRTEAFF. Written as DNA, the CDR3 is TGTGCCAGCAGTTTCCGGGCAGGGAGGACTGAAGCTTTCTTT.

J is TRBJ2-7 and V is TRBV15; TRBD2 agrees at 8 bases. Germline V gene data show CDR1 as LNHNV and CDR2 as YYDKDF (reference sequence). The length of the CDR3 is 15 residues. Trimming cost V 5 bases and J 2 bases; bases outside gene matches: 8. CDR3: CATSQQAGVPYEQYF. In DNA form, the CDR3 reads TGTGCCACCAGCCAACAAGCGGGGGTTCCCTACGAGCAGTACTTC.

This clonotype was detected only a few times. This chain connects TRBV27 to TRBJ2-1; 8 positions match TRBD1. The CDR3 is 14 residues long. CDR1 and CDR2 (germline): MNHEY, SMNVEV (reference sequence). V trimming: 1 base; J trimming: 6 bases; junction bases outside the gene matches: 2. As DNA, the CDR3 is TGTGCCAGCAGTTTATTGGACAGGGTCAATGAGCAGTTCTTC. This translates into CASSLLDRVNEQFF.

The chain employs TRBV20-1 and TRBJ2-1; 8 bases map to TRBD1. J lost 9 bases, V lost 6 bases, and 25 bases had no gene match. The CDR3 runs 18 residues. Germline CDR1 and CDR2: DFQATT and SNEGSKA (reference sequence). The CDR3 spells CSALLAPPQGGPFGEQFF. CDR3 DNA sequence: TGCAGTGCCTTACTCGCCCCCCCACAGGGGGGACCCTTTGGTGAGCAGTTCTTC.

The chain recombines TRBV29-1 with TRBJ2-1, with D possibly being TRBD1 (6 bases). The V gene lost 7 bases and the J gene lost 0 bases, with 13 bases spanning the gap. The CDR3 consists of 14 residues. Germline values: CDR1 SQVTM, CDR2 ANQGSEA. DNA for the CDR3: TGCAGCGCACGGCAGGGGAGCTCCTACAATGAGCAGTTCTTC. This translates into CSARQGSSYNEQFF.

V gene TRBV12-3 or TRBV12-4 combines with J gene TRBJ2-1, with D possibly matching TRBD2 (6 bases). CDR3 length: 15 amino acids. The V and J ends lost 3 bases and 6 bases respectively, with 15 bases between them. Written as DNA, the CDR3 is TGTGCCAGCAGTTTTAAAATGGGGGGTCGCAATGAGCAGTTCTTC. It encodes CASSFKMGGRNEQFF.

The V gene is TRBV2, the J gene TRBJ1-3; D ambiguous. The CDR3 sequence is 14 residues long. Trimming shortened V by 6 bases and J by 0 bases, and 9 bases separated the two germline ends. The V gene's germline CDR1 is SNHLY and CDR2 FYNNEI. The CDR3, as DNA: TGTGCCAGCAGAGCCGTAGTCTCTGGAAACACCATATATTTT. Translation: CASRAVVSGNTIYF.

The genes are TRBV7-3 and TRBJ2-3; D is unresolved. Trimming left V 4 bases short and J 1 base short, with 12 bases between. This CDR3 spans 15 amino acids. CDR1 and CDR2 (germline): SGHTA, FQGTGA. The CDR3 DNA follows: TGTGCCAGCAGCTCCAACGGTCGCGGCACAGATACGCAGTATTTT. This encodes CASSSNGRGTDTQYF.